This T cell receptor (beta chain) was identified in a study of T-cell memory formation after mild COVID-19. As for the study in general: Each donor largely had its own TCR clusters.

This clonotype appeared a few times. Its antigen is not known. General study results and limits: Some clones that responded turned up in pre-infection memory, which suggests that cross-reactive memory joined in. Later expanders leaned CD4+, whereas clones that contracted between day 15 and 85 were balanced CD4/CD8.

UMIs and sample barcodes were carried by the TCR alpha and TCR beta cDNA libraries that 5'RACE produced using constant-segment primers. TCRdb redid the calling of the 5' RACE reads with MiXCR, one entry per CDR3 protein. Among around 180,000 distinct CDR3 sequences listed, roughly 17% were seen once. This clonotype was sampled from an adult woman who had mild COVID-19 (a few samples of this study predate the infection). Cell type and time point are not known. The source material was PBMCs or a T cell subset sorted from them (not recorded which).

The DNA for the CDR3 is TGCAGTGCTGGCATGGGAATGGAGCGGGGGGGCCGCGAGCAGTACTTC. It yields the protein CSAGMGMERGGREQYF. This rearrangement joins TRBV20-1 to TRBJ2-7; 10 bases agree with TRBD2. V shed 5 bases and J 6 bases; nucleotides not matched to a gene: 16. Germline V gives CDR1 DFQATT, CDR2 SNEGSKA (reference sequence). The CDR3 totals 16 residues.